This T cell receptor (beta chain) was obtained from a study of Tregs in tolerant kidney transplant recipients. Profiled with immunoSEQ multiplex PCR; TCRdb holds only in-frame clones, not every one. The sample yields some 71,000 clones, roughly nine tenths seen once. The germline V gene encodes CDR1 MNHEY and CDR2 SVGAGI. V shed 2 bases and J shed 0 bases, with 5 bases lying between them. The CDR3 is 15 amino acids. Overall study findings and caveats: Some patients' samples used different primers over time, so nucleotide sequences weren't comparable.

Regarding this clone: The antigen remains unidentified.

Specimen: CD4+ T cells from blood, collected before the transplant. V usage is TRBV6-5 and J usage is TRBJ2-6; D is unresolved. The TCR originated in a human donor who received a combined kidney and bone marrow transplant. The DNA for the CDR3 is TGTGCCAGCAGTTACAGGAGCTCTGGGGCCAACGTCCTGACTTTC. It codes for CASSYRSSGANVLTF.